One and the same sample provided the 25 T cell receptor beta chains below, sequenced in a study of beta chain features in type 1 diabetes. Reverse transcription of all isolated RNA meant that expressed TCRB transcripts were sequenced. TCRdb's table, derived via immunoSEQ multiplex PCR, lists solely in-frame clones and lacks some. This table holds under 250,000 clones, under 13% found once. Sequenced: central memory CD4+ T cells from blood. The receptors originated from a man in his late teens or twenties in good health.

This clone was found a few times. This chain's CDR3 is CASSVSGRTSGANVLTF. The CDR3 DNA reads as TGTGCCAGCAGCGTATCGGGACGGACCTCTGGGGCCAACGTCCTGACTTTC. V gene TRBV9 combines with J gene TRBJ2-6; the D gene could be TRBD1 or TRBD2 (5 bases each). This CDR3 has 17 residues. V was trimmed by 1 base and J by 0 bases, leaving 11 bases between them. CDR1 and CDR2 (germline): SGDLS, YYNGEE.

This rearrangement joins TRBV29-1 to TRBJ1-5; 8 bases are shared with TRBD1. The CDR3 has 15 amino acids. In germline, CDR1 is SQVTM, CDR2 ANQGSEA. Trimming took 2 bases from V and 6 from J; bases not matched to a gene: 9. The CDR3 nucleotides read TGCAGCGTTGAATTCCCCGGACAGGGTGGTCAGCCCCAGCATTTT. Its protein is CSVEFPGQGGQPQHF.

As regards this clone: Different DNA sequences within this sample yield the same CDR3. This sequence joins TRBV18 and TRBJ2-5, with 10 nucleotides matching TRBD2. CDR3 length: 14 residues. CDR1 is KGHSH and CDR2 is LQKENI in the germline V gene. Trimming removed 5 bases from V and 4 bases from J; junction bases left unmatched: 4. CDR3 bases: TGTGCCAGCTCATCTAGCGGGAGTGGAGAGACCCAGTACTTC. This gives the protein CASSSSGSGETQYF.

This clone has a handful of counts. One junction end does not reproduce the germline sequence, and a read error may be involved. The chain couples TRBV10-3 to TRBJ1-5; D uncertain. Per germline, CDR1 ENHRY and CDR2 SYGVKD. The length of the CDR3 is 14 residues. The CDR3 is CASSYEHGNQPQHF. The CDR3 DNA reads TGTGCCAGCAGTTACGAACACGGCAATCAGCCCCAGCATTTT.

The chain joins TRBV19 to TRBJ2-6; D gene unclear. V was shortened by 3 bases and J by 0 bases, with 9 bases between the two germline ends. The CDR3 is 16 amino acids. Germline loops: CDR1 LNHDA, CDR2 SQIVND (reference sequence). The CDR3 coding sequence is TGTGCCAGTAGTATTATCTTAAGCTCTGGGGCCAACGTCCTGACTTTC. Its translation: CASSIILSSGANVLTF.

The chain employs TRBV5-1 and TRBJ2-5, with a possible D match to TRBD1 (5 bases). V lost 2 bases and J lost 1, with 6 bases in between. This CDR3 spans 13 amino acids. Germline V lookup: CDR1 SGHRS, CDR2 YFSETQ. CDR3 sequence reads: CASSFRVQETQYF. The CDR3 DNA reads TGCGCCAGCAGCTTCAGGGTCCAAGAGACCCAGTACTTC.

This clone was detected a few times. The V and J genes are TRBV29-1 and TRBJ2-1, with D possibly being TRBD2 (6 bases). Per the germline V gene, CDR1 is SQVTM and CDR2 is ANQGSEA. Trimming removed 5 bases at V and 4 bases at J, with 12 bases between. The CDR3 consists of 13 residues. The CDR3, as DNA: TGCAGCGTTTTACCGGGAGCTTACAATGAGCAGTTCTTC. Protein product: CSVLPGAYNEQFF.

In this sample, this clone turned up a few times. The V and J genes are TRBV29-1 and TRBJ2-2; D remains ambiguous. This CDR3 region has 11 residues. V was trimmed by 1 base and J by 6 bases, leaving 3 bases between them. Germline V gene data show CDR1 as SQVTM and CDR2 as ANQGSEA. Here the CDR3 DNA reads TGCAGCGTTGAAGTTGCCGGGGAGCTGTTTTTT. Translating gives CSVEVAGELFF.

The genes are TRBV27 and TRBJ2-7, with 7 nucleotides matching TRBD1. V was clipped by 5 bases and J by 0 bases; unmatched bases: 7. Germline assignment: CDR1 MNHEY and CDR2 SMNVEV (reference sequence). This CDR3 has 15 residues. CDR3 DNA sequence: TGTGCCAGCAGTCCTCGACAGGGAAGCTCCTACGAGCAGTACTTC. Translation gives CASSPRQGSSYEQYF.

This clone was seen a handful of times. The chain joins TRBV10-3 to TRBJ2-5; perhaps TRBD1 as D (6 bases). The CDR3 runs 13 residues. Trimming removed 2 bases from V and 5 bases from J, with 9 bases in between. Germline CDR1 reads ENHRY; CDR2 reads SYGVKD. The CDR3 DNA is TGTGCCATCAGTGAGGGGGGCGGGGAGACCCAGTACTTC. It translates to CAISEGGGETQYF.

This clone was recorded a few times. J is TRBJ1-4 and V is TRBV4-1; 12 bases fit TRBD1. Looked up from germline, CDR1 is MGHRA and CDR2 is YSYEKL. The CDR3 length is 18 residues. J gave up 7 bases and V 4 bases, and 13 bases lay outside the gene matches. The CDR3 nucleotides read TGCGCCAGCAGCCCGGGGACAGGGGGCCGACGAAGCCCTGAAAAACTGTTTTTT. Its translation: CASSPGTGGRRSPEKLFF.

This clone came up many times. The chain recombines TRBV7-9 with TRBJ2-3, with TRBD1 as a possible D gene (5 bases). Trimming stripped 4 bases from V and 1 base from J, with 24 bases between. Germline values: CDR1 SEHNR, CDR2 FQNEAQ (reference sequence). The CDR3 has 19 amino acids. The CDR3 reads CASSSRVDSGPYGTDTQYF. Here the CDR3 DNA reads TGTGCCAGCAGCTCTCGGGTGGATTCAGGGCCCTACGGCACAGATACGCAGTATTTT.

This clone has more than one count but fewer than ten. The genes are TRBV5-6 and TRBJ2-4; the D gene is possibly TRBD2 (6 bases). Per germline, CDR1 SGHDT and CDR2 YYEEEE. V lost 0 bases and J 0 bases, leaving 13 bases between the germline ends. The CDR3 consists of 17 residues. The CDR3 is CASSLAPGRLAKNIQYF. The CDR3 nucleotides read TGTGCCAGCAGCTTGGCCCCGGGGAGGCTAGCCAAAAACATTCAGTACTTC.

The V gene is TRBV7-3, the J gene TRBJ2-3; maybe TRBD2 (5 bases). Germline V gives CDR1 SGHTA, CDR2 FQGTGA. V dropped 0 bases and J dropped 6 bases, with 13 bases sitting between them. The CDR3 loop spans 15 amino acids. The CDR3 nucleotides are TGTGCCAGCAGCTTAACCTCCCTAGCAAGGGATACGCAGTATTTT. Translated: CASSLTSLARDTQYF.

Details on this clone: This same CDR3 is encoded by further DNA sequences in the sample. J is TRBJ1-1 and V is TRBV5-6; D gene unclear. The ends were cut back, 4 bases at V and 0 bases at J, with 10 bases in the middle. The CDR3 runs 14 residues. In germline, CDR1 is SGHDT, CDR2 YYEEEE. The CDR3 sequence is CASSRRTVNTEAFF. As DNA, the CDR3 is TGTGCCAGCAGCCGCCGGACTGTGAACACTGAAGCTTTCTTT.

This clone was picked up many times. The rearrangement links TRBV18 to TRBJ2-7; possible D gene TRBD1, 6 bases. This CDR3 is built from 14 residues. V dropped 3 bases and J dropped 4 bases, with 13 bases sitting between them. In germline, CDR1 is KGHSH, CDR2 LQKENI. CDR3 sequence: CASSPPGTLYEQYF. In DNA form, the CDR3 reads TGTGCCAGCTCACCCCCCGGGACACTTTACGAGCAGTACTTC.

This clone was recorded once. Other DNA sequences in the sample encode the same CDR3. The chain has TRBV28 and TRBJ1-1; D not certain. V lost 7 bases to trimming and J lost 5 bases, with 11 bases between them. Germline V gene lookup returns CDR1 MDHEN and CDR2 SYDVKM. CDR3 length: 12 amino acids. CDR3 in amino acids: CASTLGSTEAFF. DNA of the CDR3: TGTGCCAGCACCCTAGGCAGTACTGAAGCTTTCTTT.

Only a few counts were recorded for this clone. CDR3: CAWGARDRSSTDTQYF. Here the CDR3 DNA reads TGTGCCTGGGGTGCCCGGGACAGGTCTAGCACAGATACGCAGTATTTT. The rearrangement links TRBV30 to TRBJ2-3, with TRBD1 matching over 8 bases. The V and J ends lost 5 bases and 0 bases, in that order; junction bases with no gene match: 10. Germline V gene data show CDR1 as GTSNPN and CDR2 as SVGIG (reference sequence). This CDR3 has 16 residues. The full variable domain, with the rest looked up from reference TRBV30 and TRBJ2-3, is SQTIHQWPATLVQPVGSPLSLECTVEGTSNPNLYWYRQAAGRGLQLLFYSVGIGQISSEVPQNLSASRPQDRQFILSSKKLLLSDSGFYLCAWGARDRSSTDTQYFGPGTRLTVL.

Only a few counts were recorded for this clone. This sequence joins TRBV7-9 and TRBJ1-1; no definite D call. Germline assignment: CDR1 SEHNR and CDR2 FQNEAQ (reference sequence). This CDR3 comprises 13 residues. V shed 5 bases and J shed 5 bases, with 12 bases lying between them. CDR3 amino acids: CASSRVRSTEAFF. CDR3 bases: TGTGCCAGCAGCCGCGTTAGGTCGACTGAAGCTTTCTTT.

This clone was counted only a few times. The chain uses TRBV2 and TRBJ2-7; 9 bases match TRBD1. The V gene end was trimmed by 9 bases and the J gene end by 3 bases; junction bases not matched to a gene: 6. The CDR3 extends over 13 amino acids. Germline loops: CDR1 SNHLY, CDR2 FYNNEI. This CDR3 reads CASGQGTLYEQYF. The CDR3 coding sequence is TGTGCCAGTGGACAGGGGACCCTCTACGAGCAGTACTTC.

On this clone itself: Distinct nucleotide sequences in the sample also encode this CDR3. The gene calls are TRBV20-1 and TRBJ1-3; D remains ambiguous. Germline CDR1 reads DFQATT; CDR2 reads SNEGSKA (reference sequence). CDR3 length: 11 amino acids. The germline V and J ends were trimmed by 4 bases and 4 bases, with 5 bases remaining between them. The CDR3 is CSAKTGNTIYF. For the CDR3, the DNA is TGCAGTGCTAAAACAGGAAACACCATATATTTT.

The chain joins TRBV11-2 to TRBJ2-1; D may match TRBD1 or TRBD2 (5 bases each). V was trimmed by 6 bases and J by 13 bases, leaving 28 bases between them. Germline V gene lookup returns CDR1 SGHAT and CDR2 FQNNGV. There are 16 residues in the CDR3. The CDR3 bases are TGTGCCAGCAGTTCTCTCGTTTTACCTAAACAGGAGGTTCAGTTCTTC. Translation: CASSSLVLPKQEVQFF.

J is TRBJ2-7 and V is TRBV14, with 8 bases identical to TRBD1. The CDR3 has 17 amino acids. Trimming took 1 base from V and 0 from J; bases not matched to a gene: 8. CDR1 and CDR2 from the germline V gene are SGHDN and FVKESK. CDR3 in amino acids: CASSQGPGQANSYEQYF. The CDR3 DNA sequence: TGTGCCAGCAGCCAAGGACCGGGACAGGCCAACTCCTACGAGCAGTACTTC.

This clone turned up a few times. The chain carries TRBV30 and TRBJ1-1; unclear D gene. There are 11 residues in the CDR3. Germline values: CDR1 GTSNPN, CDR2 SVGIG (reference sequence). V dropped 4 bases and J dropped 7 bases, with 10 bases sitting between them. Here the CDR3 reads CAWTAGIEAFF. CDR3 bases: TGTGCCTGGACCGCTGGGATTGAAGCTTTCTTT.

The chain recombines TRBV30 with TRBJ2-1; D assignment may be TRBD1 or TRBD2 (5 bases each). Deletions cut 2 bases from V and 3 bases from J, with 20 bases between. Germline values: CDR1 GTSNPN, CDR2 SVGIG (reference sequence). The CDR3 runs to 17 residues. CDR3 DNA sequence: TGTGCCTGGAGTTTGTACGTTGGTGGGGGATACTACAATGAGCAGTTCTTC. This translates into CAWSLYVGGGYYNEQFF.